The text below deals with one TCR beta chain. Its antigen has not been determined. No clone much larger than this one lies a single base away; base qualities are absent. The donors were included in the validation cohort of 100 to 150 subjects, a group kept apart from the roughly 700-subject first cohort. The data are from a study of cytomegalovirus exposure and HLA in healthy donors (dated by TCRdb to 2016 to 2017). Concerning the study at large: A later analysis indicated that the roughly 130 validation repertoires were generated on the platform also employed for the 600 to 750 repertoires of the first cohort. The aim of the study was to test whether cataloging public T cell receptors could identify signatures of past pathogen exposure. Along with the roughly 670-subject first cohort, a separate validation cohort of over a hundred different subjects was used. To predict cytomegalovirus infection status, the study brought together high-throughput TCR immunosequencing, statistical association of individual TCRs with disease status, and machine learning. Study-wide findings and limitations: In vitro tests confirmed that a few of the cytomegalovirus-associated TCR beta chains recognize cytomegalovirus antigens. In a later analysis, TCRs clustered in the first cohort were found to also tend to co-occur in the roughly 120 validation repertoires, with over 90% of cluster scores above 0. Across donors, most TCR sequences were observed very rarely, whereas some public TCRs were present in many individuals. The authors suggested that the approach could potentially be generalized to other disease states and immunological phenotypes. Cytomegalovirus status was reported to be diagnosed by the classifier with high specificity and sensitivity in both the original and validation cohorts. All 120 or so repertoires were used to score co-occurrence in the validation cohort in a later analysis, because that analysis had no HLA typing for the cohort. A total of some 180 TCR beta chains were listed by the study as associated with cytomegalovirus.

Library method: the immunoSEQ multiplex PCR assay. The study's processing was this. A statistical classification framework was built to diagnose cytomegalovirus status from the catalog of TCR beta chain sequences. TCRdb carries this immuneACCESS record with in-frame sequences only. Its versions omit some clonotypes, under half of them owing to an unresolved V gene in the studies checked, with the rest unexplained. From that table come the V and J calls and clone size; the DNA was used to work out D and trimming. The sample yields 100,000 to 150,000 clones; 94% were counted once. More than 0.9% of the sample rests with the top ten. The V end loses 2 bases and the J end loses 1 base, and a stretch of 9 bases separates them. Including cysteine and phenylalanine, the CDR3 has 14 amino acids. Just the 42-base CDR3 DNA is kept, in frame starting at base 1. Sequences SGHRS (CDR1) and YFSETQ (CDR2) are obtained from the germline V gene.

This clonotype originated in a woman aged 18-29 years in good health and CMV-seronegative. The sample was PBMCs. The rearranged chain carries TRBV5-1 and TRBJ1-1; TRBD1 is a possible D gene, resting on 6 matching bases. Read as DNA, the sequence is TGCGCCAGCAGCTTTACAGGGAGGAACACTGAAGCTTTCTTT. This yields the protein CASSFTGRNTEAFF.